The 20 T cell receptor beta chains presented below share a single source sample, sequenced in a study of human T cells and chemical hapten exposure (dated by TCRdb to about 2021). The library came from RACE. TCRdb names NextSeq 500 as the instrument used. TCRdb cleaned the public reads at Q25 with fastp, built clones with MiXCR and kept in-frame beta chains. Rows merge per CDR3 protein into single entries with the most common DNA and genes. The sample contains roughly 250,000 distinct CDR3 sequences, approximately 8.4% of them found a single time. Together, the top ten hold around 2.5% of the sample. This specimen's time point label, per the study, means: pre-sensitization, week 0. The treatment or condition label here, explained by the study, means: therapeutic diphenylcyclopropenone sensitization with weekly scalp DPC. The starting material was whole blood, obtained in connection with sensitization to the hapten diphenylcyclopropenone (DPC). The receptors derive from a woman between 40 and 55 years old with alopecia areata. Some clones in this sample may be carry-over from other donors' samples.

This clonotype came up many times. The V and J genes are TRBV5-1 and TRBJ1-1, with D uncertain. V was clipped by 2 bases and J by 1 base, with 9 bases between them. Germline assignment: CDR1 SGHRS and CDR2 YFSETQ. This CDR3 has 14 amino acids. CDR3 sequence reads: CASSLNSGNTEAFF. CDR3 DNA sequence: TGCGCCAGCAGCTTAAATTCAGGGAACACTGAAGCTTTCTTT.

This clonotype was detected only a few times. The V gene is TRBV12-3 or TRBV12-4, the J gene TRBJ2-7, with TRBD1 matching 10 bases. This CDR3 region has 12 residues. V dropped 5 bases and J dropped 11; count of bases not matched to a gene: 6. CDR3 amino acids: CASSALGTGEYF. In DNA, the CDR3 is TGTGCCAGCAGTGCTTTAGGGACAGGGGAGTACTTC.

This clonotype showed up just a few times. V and J are TRBV28 and TRBJ2-5; D is possibly TRBD1 or TRBD2 (5 bases each). Germline V CDR1 and CDR2: MDHEN, SYDVKM. V shed 8 bases and J shed 5 bases, with 21 bases lying between them. This CDR3 spans 15 amino acids. The CDR3: CASLPRGRRSETQYF. CDR3 coding DNA: TGTGCCAGCCTACCCCGGGGACGGCGGTCGGAGACCCAGTACTTC.

This clonotype has at least ten counts. The chain links TRBV7-3 to TRBJ2-5, with D possibly matching TRBD1 (6 bases). The germline CDR1 and CDR2 sequences are SGHTA and FQGTGA. The V gene lost 4 bases and the J gene lost 5 bases, with 14 bases spanning the gap. The CDR3 has 14 residues. The CDR3 sequence is CASSSMGDKETQYF. As DNA, the CDR3 is TGTGCCAGCAGCTCGATGGGGGACAAGGAGACCCAGTACTTC.

In its sample, this clonotype was seen many times. The V and J genes are TRBV3-1 and TRBJ1-2, with D tentatively TRBD1 (5 bases). Germline assignment: CDR1 LGHDT and CDR2 YNNKEL (reference sequence). V was pared by 2 bases and J by 3 bases, with 19 bases between. The CDR3 is 17 amino acids. In DNA, the CDR3 is TGTGCCAGCAGCCAATTTTTTCCGCCGACAGACCACTATGGCTACACCTTC. This gives the protein CASSQFFPPTDHYGYTF.

The sample holds many counts of this clonotype. The CDR3 spells CASSLSIYEQYF. In DNA form, the CDR3 reads TGTGCCAGCAGTTTAAGTATCTACGAGCAGTACTTC. The V and J genes are TRBV28 and TRBJ2-7; D ambiguous. The CDR3 is 12 residues long. In germline, CDR1 is MDHEN, CDR2 SYDVKM. The V gene lost 2 bases and the J gene lost 3 bases, with 5 bases spanning the gap.

This clonotype was seen a few times. The rearrangement joins TRBV7-2 to TRBJ1-2; tentative D call: TRBD1 (5 bases). Trimming took off 1 base at V and 4 bases at J, with 13 bases between the two ends. Germline CDR1 reads SGHTA; CDR2 reads FQGNSA. This CDR3 is 15 amino acids long. The CDR3 region has the DNA TGTGCCAGCAGCTTAGAGGGACGCAGTGGCTATGGCTACACCTTC. Translation: CASSLEGRSGYGYTF.

CDR3 region: CATSDRQGSNQETQYF. The CDR3 nucleotides read TGTGCCACCAGTGATCGACAGGGCTCAAACCAAGAGACCCAGTACTTC. The chain uses TRBV24-1 and TRBJ2-5; 7 bases agree with TRBD1. With 3 bases clipped from V and 0 bases from J, the junction kept 6 bases outside the gene matches. In germline, CDR1 is KGHDR, CDR2 SFDVKD. The CDR3 runs to 16 residues.

This chain connects TRBV20-1 to TRBJ2-2; 11 positions agree with TRBD2. Germline CDR1 reads DFQATT; CDR2 reads SNEGSKA (reference sequence). Germline trimming cut 2 bases from V and 3 bases from J; bases unmatched to any gene: 2. The CDR3 runs to 15 residues. CDR3 protein: CSARLLAGDTGELFF. Written as DNA, the CDR3 is TGCAGTGCTAGATTACTAGCGGGAGACACCGGGGAGCTGTTTTTT.

The sample holds a few counts of this clonotype. The chain is built from TRBV7-3 and TRBJ1-1; D not certain. Germline V lookup: CDR1 SGHTA, CDR2 FQGTGA. CDR3 size: 13 residues. The V end was cut by 5 bases, the J end by 7 bases, with 14 bases between. The CDR3, as DNA: TGTGCCAGCAGCCCGCAAGACGGCGGTGAAGCTTTCTTT. Amino acids: CASSPQDGGEAFF. The full variable domain, its missing parts supplied by reference TRBV7-3 and TRBJ1-1, is GAGVSQTPSNKVTEKGKYVELRCDPISGHTALYWYRQSLGQGPEFLIYFQGTGAADDSGLPNDRFFAVRPEGSVSTLKIQRTERGDSAVYLCASSPQDGGEAFFGQGTRLTVV.

The genes are TRBV3-1 and TRBJ2-1; D not certain. The V and J ends lost 1 base and 3 bases respectively, with 10 bases between them. Germline-derived CDR1 and CDR2 are LGHDT and YNNKEL (reference sequence). The CDR3 covers 15 residues. In DNA, the CDR3 is TGTGCCAGCAGCCAAGGAGGTCCCCTCTACAATGAGCAGTTCTTC. It yields the protein CASSQGGPLYNEQFF.

This clonotype came up many times. The chain links TRBV7-9 to TRBJ2-5; TRBD1 agrees at 7 bases. The V segment lost 5 bases and the J segment 11 bases; nucleotides outside the gene matches: 14. The CDR3 length is 14 residues. CDR1 is SEHNR and CDR2 is FQNEAQ in the germline V gene (reference sequence). CDR3 sequence: CASSPGTVQDMQYF. For the CDR3, the DNA is TGTGCCAGCAGCCCTGGGACAGTTCAAGATATGCAGTACTTC. The full variable domain, in which reference TRBV7-9 and TRBJ2-5 provide the parts outside the CDR3, is DTGVSQNPRHKITKRGQNVTFRCDPISEHNRLYWYRQTLGQGPEFLTYFQNEAQLEKSRLLSDRFSAERPKGSFSTLEIQRTEQGDSAMYLCASSPGTVQDMQYFGPGTRLLVL.

The gene calls are TRBV20-1 and TRBJ2-1; D call uncertain. The CDR3 totals 11 residues. V lost 7 bases to trimming and J lost 5 bases, with 9 bases between them. CDR1 and CDR2 (germline): DFQATT, SNEGSKA (reference sequence). The CDR3 sequence: CSVRSDNEQFF. The CDR3 nucleotides are TGCAGTGTGAGGTCGGACAATGAGCAGTTCTTC.

The V gene is TRBV6-2 or TRBV6-3, the J gene TRBJ2-7; either TRBD1 or TRBD2 may supply D (5 bases each). This CDR3 has 12 residues. Trimming shortened V by 7 bases and J by 5 bases, and 12 bases separated the two germline ends. Germline-derived CDR1 and CDR2 are MNHEY and SVGEGT. CDR3 coding DNA: TGTGCCAGCACTAGCCTGGGGGACGAGCAGTACTTC. Protein sequence: CASTSLGDEQYF.

This clonotype was seen a handful of times. The chain links TRBV28 to TRBJ1-1, with D perhaps matching TRBD1 (6 bases). CDR3 length equals 14 residues. Trimming stripped 8 bases from V and 4 bases from J, with 17 bases between. CDR1 and CDR2 (germline): MDHEN, SYDVKM. CDR3: CASPKGQGSTEAFF. The CDR3 coding sequence is TGTGCCAGCCCTAAAGGGCAGGGGAGCACTGAAGCTTTCTTT.

This clonotype was seen a handful of times. The rearrangement joins TRBV6-2 or TRBV6-3 to TRBJ2-2, with D perhaps TRBD2 (6 bases). The ends were cut back, 0 bases at V and 0 bases at J, with 14 bases in the middle. The CDR3 extends over 18 amino acids. Germline V CDR1 and CDR2: MNHEY, SVGEGT. The CDR3 DNA reads TGTGCCAGCAGTTACTCGATCGGGACTGGAGCGAACACCGGGGAGCTGTTTTTT. The encoded protein is CASSYSIGTGANTGELFF.

The chain employs TRBV27 and TRBJ1-5, with D tentatively TRBD1 (6 bases). The length of the CDR3 is 14 residues. Germline CDR1 reads MNHEY; CDR2 reads SMNVEV (reference sequence). V dropped 1 base and J dropped 6 bases, with 10 bases sitting between them. For the CDR3, the DNA is TGTGCCAGCAGTTTATACCAGGGGATTCAGCCCCAGCATTTT. Protein sequence: CASSLYQGIQPQHF.

V usage is TRBV12-3 or TRBV12-4 and J usage is TRBJ2-1; 7 bases fit TRBD1. With 6 bases clipped from V and 6 bases from J, the junction kept 14 bases outside the gene matches. The length of the CDR3 is 16 residues. Here the CDR3 reads CASRPGRTGLTNEQFF. The CDR3 nucleotides read TGTGCCAGCAGACCCGGCCGGACAGGCCTAACCAATGAGCAGTTCTTC.

In its sample, this clonotype was seen many times. The CDR3 DNA is TGTGCCAGCAGTTACGGGGCCTCTGGGGCCAACGTCCTGACTTTC. This translates into CASSYGASGANVLTF. This chain connects TRBV6-2 or TRBV6-3 to TRBJ2-6; D perhaps matches TRBD1 (5 bases). The CDR3 covers 15 residues. The V end was cut by 2 bases, the J end by 0 bases, with 5 bases between. The germline V gene has CDR1 MNHEY and CDR2 SVGEGT.

V gene TRBV29-1 combines with J gene TRBJ2-1; 10 positions agree with TRBD2. The J segment lost 8 bases and the V segment lost 7 bases, leaving 8 bases of the junction unmatched. Germline loops: CDR1 SQVTM, CDR2 ANQGSEA. This CDR3 spans 13 amino acids. The CDR3 protein is CSGTSGTWDEQFF. For the CDR3, the DNA is TGCAGCGGCACTAGCGGGACCTGGGATGAGCAGTTCTTC.